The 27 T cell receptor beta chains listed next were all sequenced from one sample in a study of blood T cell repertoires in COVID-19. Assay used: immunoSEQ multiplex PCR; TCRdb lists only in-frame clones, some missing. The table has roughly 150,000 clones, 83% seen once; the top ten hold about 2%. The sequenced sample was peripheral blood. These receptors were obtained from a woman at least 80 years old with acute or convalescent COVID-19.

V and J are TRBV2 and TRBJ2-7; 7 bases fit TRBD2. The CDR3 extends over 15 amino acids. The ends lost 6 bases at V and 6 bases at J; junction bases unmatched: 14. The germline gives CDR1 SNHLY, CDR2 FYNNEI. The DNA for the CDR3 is TGTGCCAGCAGCCATCGACTAGCAGGTTTTTCCGAGCAGTACTTC. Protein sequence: CASSHRLAGFSEQYF.

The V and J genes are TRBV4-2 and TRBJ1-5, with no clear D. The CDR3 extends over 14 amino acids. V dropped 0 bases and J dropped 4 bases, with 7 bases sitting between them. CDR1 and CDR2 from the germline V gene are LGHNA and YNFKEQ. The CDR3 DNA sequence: TGTGCCAGCAGCCAAGATAGAGGGAATCAGCCCCAGCATTTT. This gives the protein CASSQDRGNQPQHF.

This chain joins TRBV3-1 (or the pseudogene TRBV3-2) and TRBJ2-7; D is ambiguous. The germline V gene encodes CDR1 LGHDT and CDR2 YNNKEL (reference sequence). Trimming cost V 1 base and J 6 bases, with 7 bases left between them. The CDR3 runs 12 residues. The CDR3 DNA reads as TGTGCCAGCAGCCAAGTGTCGAGCGAGCAGTACTTC. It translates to CASSQVSSEQYF.

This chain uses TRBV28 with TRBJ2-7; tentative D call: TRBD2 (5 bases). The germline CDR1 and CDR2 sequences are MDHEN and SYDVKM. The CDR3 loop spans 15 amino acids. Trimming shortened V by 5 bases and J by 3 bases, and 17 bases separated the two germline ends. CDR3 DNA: TGTGCCAGCAGTCCCCCCCGGACTGAATTCTACGAGCAGTACTTC. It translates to CASSPPRTEFYEQYF.

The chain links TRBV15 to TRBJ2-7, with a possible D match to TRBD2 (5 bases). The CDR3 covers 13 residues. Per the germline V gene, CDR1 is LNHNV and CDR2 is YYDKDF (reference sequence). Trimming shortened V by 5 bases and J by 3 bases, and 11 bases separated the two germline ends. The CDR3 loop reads CATSWELGYEQYF. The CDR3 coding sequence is TGTGCCACCAGCTGGGAGCTGGGCTACGAGCAGTACTTC. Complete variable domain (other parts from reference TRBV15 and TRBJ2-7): DAMVIQNPRYQVTQFGKPVTLSCSQTLNHNVMYWYQQKSSQAPKLLFHYYDKDFNNEADTPDNFQSRRPNTSFCFLDIRSPGLGDTAMYLCATSWELGYEQYFGPGTRLTVT.

Written as DNA, the CDR3 is TGCGCCAGCAGCCAAGCCCTCTTAGGCGGATACAATCAGCCCCAGCATTTT. Protein product: CASSQALLGGYNQPQHF. The J gene is TRBJ1-5, the V gene TRBV4-3; no firm D call. Trimming pared 1 base from V and 3 bases from J, leaving 16 bases between. The CDR3 runs 17 residues. The V gene's germline CDR1 is LGHNA and CDR2 YSLEER.

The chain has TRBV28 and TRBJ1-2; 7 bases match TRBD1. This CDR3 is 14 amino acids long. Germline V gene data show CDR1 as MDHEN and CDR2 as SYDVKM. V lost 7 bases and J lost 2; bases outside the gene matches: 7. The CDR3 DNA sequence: TGTGCCAGCACCTCCGGGACAGAGAACTATGGCTACACCTTC. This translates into CASTSGTENYGYTF.

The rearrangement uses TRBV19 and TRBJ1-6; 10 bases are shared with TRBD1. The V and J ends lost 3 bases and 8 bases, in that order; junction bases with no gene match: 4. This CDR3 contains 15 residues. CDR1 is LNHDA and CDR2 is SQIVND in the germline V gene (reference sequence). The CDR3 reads CASSIGTGDYSPLHF. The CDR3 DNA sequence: TGTGCCAGTAGTATCGGGACAGGGGATTATTCACCCCTCCACTTT.

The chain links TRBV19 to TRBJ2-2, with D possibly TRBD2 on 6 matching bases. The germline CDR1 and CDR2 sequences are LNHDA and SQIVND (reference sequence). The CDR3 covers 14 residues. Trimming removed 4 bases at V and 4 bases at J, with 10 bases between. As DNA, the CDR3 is TGTGCCAGTAGTAGGATGGGGGGCACCGGGGAGCTGTTTTTT. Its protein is CASSRMGGTGELFF.

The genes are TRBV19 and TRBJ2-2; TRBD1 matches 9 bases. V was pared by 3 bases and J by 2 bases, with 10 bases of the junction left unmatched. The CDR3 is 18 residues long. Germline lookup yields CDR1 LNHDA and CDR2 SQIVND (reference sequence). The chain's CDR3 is CASSIGTGINPNTGELFF. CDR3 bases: TGTGCCAGTAGTATTGGGACAGGGATTAATCCAAACACCGGGGAGCTGTTTTTT.

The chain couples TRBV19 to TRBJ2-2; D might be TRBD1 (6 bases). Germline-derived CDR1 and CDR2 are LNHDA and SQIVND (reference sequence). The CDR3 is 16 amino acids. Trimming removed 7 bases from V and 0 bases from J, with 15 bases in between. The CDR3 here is CASTPWRTANTGELFF. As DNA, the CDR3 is TGTGCCAGTACCCCCTGGAGGACAGCGAACACCGGGGAGCTGTTTTTT. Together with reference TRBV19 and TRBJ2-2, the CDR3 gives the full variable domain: DGGITQSPKYLFRKEGQNVTLSCEQNLNHDAMYWYRQDPGQGLRLIYYSQIVNDFQKGDIAEGYSVSREKKESFPLTVTSAQKNPTAFYLCASTPWRTANTGELFFGEGSRLTVL.

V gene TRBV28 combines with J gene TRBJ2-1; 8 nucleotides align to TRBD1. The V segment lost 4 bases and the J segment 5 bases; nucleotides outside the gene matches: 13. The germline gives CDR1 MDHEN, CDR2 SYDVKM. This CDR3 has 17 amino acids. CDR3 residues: CASSSTGVILRDNEQFF. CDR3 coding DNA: TGTGCCAGCAGTTCGACAGGGGTAATATTAAGGGACAATGAGCAGTTCTTC.

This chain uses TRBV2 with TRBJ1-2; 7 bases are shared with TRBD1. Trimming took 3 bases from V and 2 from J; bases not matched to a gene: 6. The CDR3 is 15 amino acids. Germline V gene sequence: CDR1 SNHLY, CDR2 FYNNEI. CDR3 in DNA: TGTGCCAGCAGTGATAGCCCAGGGGGAAACTATGGCTACACCTTC. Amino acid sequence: CASSDSPGGNYGYTF. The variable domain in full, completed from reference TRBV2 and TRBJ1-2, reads EPEVTQTPSHQVTQMGQEVILRCVPISNHLYFYWYRQILGQKVEFLVSFYNNEISEKSEIFDDQFSVERPDGSNFTLKIRSTKLEDSAMYFCASSDSPGGNYGYTFGSGTRLTVV.

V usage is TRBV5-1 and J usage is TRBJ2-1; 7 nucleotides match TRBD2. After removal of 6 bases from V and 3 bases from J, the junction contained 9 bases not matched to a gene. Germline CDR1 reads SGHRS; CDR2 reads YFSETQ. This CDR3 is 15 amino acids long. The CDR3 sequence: CASTYSGSSYNEQFF. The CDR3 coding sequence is TGCGCCAGCACCTATAGCGGGTCTAGCTACAATGAGCAGTTCTTC.

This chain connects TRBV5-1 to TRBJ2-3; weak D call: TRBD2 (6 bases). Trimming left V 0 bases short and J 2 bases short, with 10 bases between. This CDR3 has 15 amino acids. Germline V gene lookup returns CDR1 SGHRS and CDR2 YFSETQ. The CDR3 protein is CASSLEIADTDTQYF. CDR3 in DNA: TGCGCCAGCAGCTTGGAGATAGCGGACACAGATACGCAGTATTTT.

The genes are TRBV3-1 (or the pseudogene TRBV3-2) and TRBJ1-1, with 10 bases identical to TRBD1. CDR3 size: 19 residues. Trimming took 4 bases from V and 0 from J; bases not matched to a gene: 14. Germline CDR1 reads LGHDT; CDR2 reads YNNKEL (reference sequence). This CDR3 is CASSPHQGQGFRMNTEAFF. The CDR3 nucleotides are TGTGCCAGCAGCCCCCACCAGGGACAGGGGTTTCGGATGAACACTGAAGCTTTCTTT.

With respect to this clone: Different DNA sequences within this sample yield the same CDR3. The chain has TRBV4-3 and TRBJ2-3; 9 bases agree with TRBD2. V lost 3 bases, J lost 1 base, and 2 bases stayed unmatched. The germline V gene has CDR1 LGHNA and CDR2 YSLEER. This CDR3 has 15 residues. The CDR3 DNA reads TGCGCCAGCAGCCAGACTAGCGGTGGCACAGATACGCAGTATTTT. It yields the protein CASSQTSGGTDTQYF.

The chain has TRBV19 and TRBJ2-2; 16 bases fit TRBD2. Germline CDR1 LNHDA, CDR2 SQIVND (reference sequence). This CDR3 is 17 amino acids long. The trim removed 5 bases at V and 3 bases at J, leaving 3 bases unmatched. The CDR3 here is CASSLGLAGGHTGELFF. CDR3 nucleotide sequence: TGTGCCAGTAGTCTGGGACTAGCGGGGGGGCACACCGGGGAGCTGTTTTTT. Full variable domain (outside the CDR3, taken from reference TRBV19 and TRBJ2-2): DGGITQSPKYLFRKEGQNVTLSCEQNLNHDAMYWYRQDPGQGLRLIYYSQIVNDFQKGDIAEGYSVSREKKESFPLTVTSAQKNPTAFYLCASSLGLAGGHTGELFFGEGSRLTVL.

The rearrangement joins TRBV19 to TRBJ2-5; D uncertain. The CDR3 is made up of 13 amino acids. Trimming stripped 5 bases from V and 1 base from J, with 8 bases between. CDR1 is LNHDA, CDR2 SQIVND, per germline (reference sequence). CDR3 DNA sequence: TGTGCCAGTAGTCTCGGGTTCCAAGAGACCCAGTACTTC. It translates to CASSLGFQETQYF.

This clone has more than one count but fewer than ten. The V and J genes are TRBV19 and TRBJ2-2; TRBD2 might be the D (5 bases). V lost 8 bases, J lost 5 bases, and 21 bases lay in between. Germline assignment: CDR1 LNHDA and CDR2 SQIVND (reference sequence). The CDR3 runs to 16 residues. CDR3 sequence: CASFHPRGQNTGELFF. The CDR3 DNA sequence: TGTGCCAGTTTCCATCCTCGCGGGCAAAATACCGGGGAGCTGTTTTTT. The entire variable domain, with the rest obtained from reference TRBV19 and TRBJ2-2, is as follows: DGGITQSPKYLFRKEGQNVTLSCEQNLNHDAMYWYRQDPGQGLRLIYYSQIVNDFQKGDIAEGYSVSREKKESFPLTVTSAQKNPTAFYLCASFHPRGQNTGELFFGEGSRLTVL.

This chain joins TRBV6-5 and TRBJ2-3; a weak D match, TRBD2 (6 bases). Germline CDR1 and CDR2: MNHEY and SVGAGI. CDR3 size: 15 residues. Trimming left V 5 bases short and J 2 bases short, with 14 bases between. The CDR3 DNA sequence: TGTGCCAGCAGTCGGTGGCGGGGAGCCACAGATACGCAGTATTTT. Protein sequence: CASSRWRGATDTQYF.

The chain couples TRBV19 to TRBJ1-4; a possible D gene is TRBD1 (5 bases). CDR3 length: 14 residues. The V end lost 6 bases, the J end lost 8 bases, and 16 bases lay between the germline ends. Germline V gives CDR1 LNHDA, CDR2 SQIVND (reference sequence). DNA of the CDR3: TGTGCCAGTAGGGGGACTGTGTCCTCGGAAAAACTGTTTTTT. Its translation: CASRGTVSSEKLFF. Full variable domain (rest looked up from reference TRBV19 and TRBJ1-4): DGGITQSPKYLFRKEGQNVTLSCEQNLNHDAMYWYRQDPGQGLRLIYYSQIVNDFQKGDIAEGYSVSREKKESFPLTVTSAQKNPTAFYLCASRGTVSSEKLFFGSGTQLSVL.

CDR3 amino acids: CASSLDRGNGEKLFF. Here the CDR3 DNA reads TGTGCCAGCAGCTTAGACAGGGGGAACGGTGAAAAACTGTTTTTT. This rearrangement joins TRBV11-2 to TRBJ1-4; 7 positions agree with TRBD1. There are 15 residues in the CDR3. Germline CDR1 is SGHAT and CDR2 is FQNNGV. V lost 0 bases and J lost 7; bases outside the gene matches: 5.

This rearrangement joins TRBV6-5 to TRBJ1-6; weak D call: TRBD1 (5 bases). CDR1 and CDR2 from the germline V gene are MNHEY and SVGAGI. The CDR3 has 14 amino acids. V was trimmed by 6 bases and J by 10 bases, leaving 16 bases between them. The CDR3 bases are TGTGCCAGCAGGATGGGGGGTGAAGGCTCACCCCTCCACTTT. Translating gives CASRMGGEGSPLHF.

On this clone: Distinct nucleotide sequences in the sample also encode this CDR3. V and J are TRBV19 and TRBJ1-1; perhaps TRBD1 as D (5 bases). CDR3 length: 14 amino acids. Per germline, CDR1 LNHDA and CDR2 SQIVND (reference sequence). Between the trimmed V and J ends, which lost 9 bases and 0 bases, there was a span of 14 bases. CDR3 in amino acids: CASTLGGMNTEAFF. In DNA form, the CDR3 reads TGTGCCAGCACCCTCGGGGGGATGAACACTGAAGCTTTCTTT. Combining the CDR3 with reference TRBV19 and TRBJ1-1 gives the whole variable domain DGGITQSPKYLFRKEGQNVTLSCEQNLNHDAMYWYRQDPGQGLRLIYYSQIVNDFQKGDIAEGYSVSREKKESFPLTVTSAQKNPTAFYLCASTLGGMNTEAFFGQGTRLTVV.

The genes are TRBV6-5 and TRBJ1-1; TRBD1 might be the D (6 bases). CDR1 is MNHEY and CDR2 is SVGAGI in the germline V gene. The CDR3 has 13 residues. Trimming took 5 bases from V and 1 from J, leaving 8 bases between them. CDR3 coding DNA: TGTGCCAGCAGTAGACAGGAGAACACTGAAGCTTTCTTT. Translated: CASSRQENTEAFF.

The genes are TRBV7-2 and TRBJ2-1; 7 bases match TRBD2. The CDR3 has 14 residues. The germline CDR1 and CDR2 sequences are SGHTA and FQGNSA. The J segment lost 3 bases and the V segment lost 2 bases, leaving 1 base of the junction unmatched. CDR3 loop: CASSLLAVYNEQFF. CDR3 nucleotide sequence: TGTGCCAGCAGCTTACTAGCGGTCTACAATGAGCAGTTCTTC.